These T cell receptor beta chains were read from a single sample in a study of breast tumors, draining lymph nodes, adjacent tissues. TCRdb ran MiXCR on the multiplex PCR reads and lists one entry per CDR3 protein. The sample includes approximately 100,000 distinct CDR3 sequences, over 20% seen only once; the top ten take around 1.3%. The specimen was axillary lymph node tissue. Receptors originate from a female donor with breast cancer. Some clones in this sample may be carry-over from other donors' samples. Each CDR3 is given with its conserved first and last residue. Fields, in order: D gene, J gene, clone size, V gene, CDR3 protein, CDR3 DNA. The D gene is left open where the match is weak. Not every row has a clone size; where given, it reads once, few, many or a size class.

TRBD2 | TRBJ2-5 | few | TRBV27 | CASRGTSFQETQYF | TGTGCCAGCAGAGGGACTAGTTTCCAAGAGACCCAGTACTTC
TRBD2 | TRBJ2-7 | NA | TRBV20-1 | CSAKRLAGVGEQYF | TGCAGTGCTAAACGACTAGCGGGAGTAGGCGAGCAGTACTTC
TRBD2 | TRBJ2-3 | NA | TRBV4-2 | CASSQDRGFTGGSTDTQYF | TGTGCCAGCAGCCAAGATAGGGGCTTTACGGGGGGTAGCACAGATACGCAGTATTTT
NA | TRBJ2-3 | many | TRBV5-8 | CASSLGGPGTDTQYF | TGTGCCAGCAGCTTGGGAGGGCCGGGCACAGATACGCAGTATTTT
NA | TRBJ2-1 | many | TRBV20-1 | CSALPGVTYNEQFF | TGCAGTGCTCTCCCAGGGGTGACCTACAATGAGCAGTTCTTC
TRBD1 | TRBJ1-5 | many | TRBV20-1 | CSASNDRGSNQPQHF | TGCAGTGCGTCGAACGACAGGGGGAGCAATCAGCCCCAGCATTTT
NA | TRBJ1-4 | many | TRBV7-9 | CASSLAGVNEKLFF | TGTGCCAGCAGCTTAGCTGGGGTGAATGAAAAACTGTTTTTT
NA | TRBJ1-3 | many | TRBV11-2 | CASSYLRGGNTIYF | TGTGCCAGCAGCTACTTACGTGGTGGAAACACCATATATTTT
NA | TRBJ2-7 | many | TRBV20-1 | CSARTLVGGPITYEQYF | TGCAGTGCTAGGACCTTGGTGGGGGGTCCGATCACCTACGAGCAGTACTTC
NA | TRBJ2-3 | many | TRBV10-3 | CAISATDTQYF | TGTGCCATCTCGGCCACAGATACGCAGTATTTT
NA | TRBJ2-2 | many | TRBV9 | CASSPWTGRDTGELFF | TGTGCCAGCAGCCCATGGACAGGGAGGGACACCGGGGAGCTGTTTTTT
TRBD2 | TRBJ2-1 | many | TRBV6-2/TRBV6-3 | CASSYSKARGGSYNEQFF | TGTGCCAGCAGTTACTCGAAGGCCCGGGGGGGCTCCTACAATGAGCAGTTCTTC
NA | TRBJ2-1 | many | TRBV7-9 | CASSLYEGEAGEQFF | TGTGCCAGCAGCTTATATGAGGGGGAGGCGGGTGAGCAGTTCTTC
NA | TRBJ2-7 | many | TRBV2 | CASSRSGVEYF | TGTGCCAGCAGTCGTTCCGGGGTTGAGTACTTC
NA | TRBJ2-7 | few | TRBV18 | CASSPGNRSSYEQYF | TGTGCCAGCTCACCAGGGAACAGGAGCTCCTACGAGCAGTACTTC
NA | TRBJ1-2 | NA | TRBV27 | CASSLTHSYPYGYTF | TGTGCCAGCAGTTTAACCCATAGTTACCCTTACGGCTACACCTTC
TRBD2 | TRBJ2-1 | many | TRBV6-1 | CASSELAGVYNEQFF | TGTGCCAGCAGTGAACTAGCGGGAGTATACAATGAGCAGTTCTTC
TRBD2 | TRBJ2-1 | many | TRBV11-2 | CASTPRLAGNLGNEQFF | TGTGCCAGCACTCCCCGGCTAGCGGGAAATCTTGGGAATGAGCAGTTCTTC
NA | TRBJ1-5 | NA | TRBV20-1 | CSARDRGGVQPQHF | TGCAGTGCTAGAGATCGTGGGGGTGTTCAGCCCCAGCATTTT
NA | TRBJ1-2 | many | TRBV20-1 | CSAPDREANYGYTF | TGCAGTGCGCCCGACAGAGAAGCTAACTATGGCTACACCTTC
NA | TRBJ2-5 | many | TRBV6-1 | CASLDGARGKTQYF | TGTGCCAGCCTAGATGGGGCCAGAGGAAAGACCCAGTACTTC
NA | TRBJ2-7 | many | TRBV9 | CASSVSPGGDYEQYF | TGTGCCAGCAGCGTTTCGCCAGGGGGGGACTACGAGCAGTACTTC
TRBD1 | TRBJ1-5 | many | TRBV6-5 | CASSAGTGRYQPQHF | TGTGCCAGCAGTGCCGGGACAGGGCGATATCAGCCCCAGCATTTT
NA | TRBJ1-2 | many | TRBV7-9 | CASSEGPGAGGYTF | TGTGCCAGCAGCGAGGGTCCGGGGGCTGGTGGCTACACCTTC
NA | TRBJ2-3 | many | TRBV11-1 | CASSLGRGGDTQYF | TGTGCCAGCAGCTTGGGTAGGGGAGGAGATACGCAGTATTTT
NA | TRBJ2-1 | NA | TRBV12-3/TRBV12-4 | CASSLDGGGPGEQFF | TGTGCCAGCAGTTTAGATGGGGGGGGGCCGGGTGAGCAGTTCTTC
TRBD2 | TRBJ2-1 | NA | TRBV28 | CASSSLRGASGMHEQFF | TGTGCCAGCAGTTCTCTCCGGGGGGCTAGCGGGATGCATGAGCAGTTCTTC
NA | TRBJ2-1 | many | TRBV20-1 | CSARDGGLDYNEQFF | TGCAGTGCTAGAGATGGGGGATTGGACTACAATGAGCAGTTCTTC
NA | TRBJ1-5 | many | TRBV5-8 | CASSLERDVFDQPQHF | TGTGCCAGCAGCTTGGAAAGGGACGTCTTTGATCAGCCCCAGCATTTT
NA | TRBJ2-1 | NA | TRBV6-1 | CASSEGLGAYNEQFF | TGTGCCAGCAGTGAGGGTCTAGGCGCCTACAATGAGCAGTTCTTC